Described below is a single TCR beta chain sequence and its context. Its antigen is not yet known. No base qualities exist here, and no much larger clone lies one base off it. For sequencing of the TCRbeta CDR3 region, genomic DNA was extracted from the sorted cells. TCRbeta CDR3 regions were sequenced using the immunoSEQ Assay. This immuneACCESS table, as held by TCRdb, lists in-frame sequences with V and J called but not all clones. Of the missing ones, under half trace to an unresolved V gene in checked studies; the others have no known cause. The sample contains about 46,000 clones, approximately 80% of them found a single time. The ten largest clonotypes hold more than 1.5% of the sample. Patients with a history of autoimmune disease or receiving systemic immunosuppression were excluded from the trial. Peripheral blood for TCR sequencing was drawn from every dose cohort at baseline, at cycle 4 day 1 and at cycle 7 day 1. The samples were taken from a phase I, first-in-human, multicenter, open-label dose-escalation trial of ivuxolimab. The trial enrolled adults with locally advanced or metastatic head and neck squamous cell, hepatocellular, melanoma or renal cell carcinoma. CD4+ and CD8+ T cells were sorted separately from peripheral blood before TCR sequencing.

The data belong to a study of OX40 agonist ivuxolimab in advanced cancers. Regarding the research as a whole: Ivuxolimab was a fully human IgG2 agonistic monoclonal antibody targeting the costimulatory receptor OX40 (CD134). Intravenous ivuxolimab was administered to patients every 2 weeks at six dose levels: 0.01, 0.1, 0.3, 1.5, 3 and 10 mg/kg. In the dose-escalation cohort, 70% to 85% of patients were male, and the mean age was roughly 60 years with a range of roughly 20 to 80. The monotherapy dose-escalation portion (N = 52 patients) of the phase I ivuxolimab trial is reported in the paper. Among the roughly 50 dose-escalation patients, approximately 20 had hepatocellular carcinoma, about 15 melanoma, 9 renal cell carcinoma and 9 head and neck cancer. Patients were allowed to have had prior anti-PD-1, anti-PD-L1 or anti-CTLA-4 therapy, and approximately 40% of the dose-escalation patients had previously received checkpoint inhibitors. Peripheral TCRbeta sequencing aimed to test whether ivuxolimab altered TCR sequence diversity and caused clonal T-cell expansion. Three dose-escalation patients achieved partial responses, one with hepatocellular carcinoma and two with cutaneous melanoma.

What the work shows at the level of the full study, not this receptor alone: Partial responders in the 0.1-3.0 mg/kg groups had among the lowest normalized peripheral clonal expansion, especially among CD8+ T cells. The antigen specificity of the peripheral T cells that underwent clonal expansion was not determined. On average, CD8+ T cells showed more expanded clones than CD4+ T cells after ivuxolimab. Low levels of normalized T-cell clonal expansion were also seen in some patients who did not respond. At doses of 0.1 to 3.0 mg/kg, clonal expansion of both CD4+ and CD8+ blood T cells was observed from baseline to week 6.

The CDR3, from cysteine to phenylalanine, totals 11 residues. The only DNA kept is the CDR3, 33 bases in frame from the first base. V is cut by 1 base and J by 5 bases, and the space between the germline ends is 4 bases. The CDR1 and CDR2 encoded by the germline V gene are SGHDT and YYEEEE. Recombination linked TRBV5-6 to TRBJ2-7; the D gene assignment is ambiguous. This sequence was found in an adult with an advanced solid tumor such as melanoma, head and neck, liver or kidney cancer. The specimen was CD4+ or CD8+ T cells sorted from blood, collected in a trial of the OX40 agonist ivuxolimab. At the DNA level, the sequence is TGTGCCAGCAGCTTGATTAACGAGCAGTACTTC. It translates to CASSLINEQYF.